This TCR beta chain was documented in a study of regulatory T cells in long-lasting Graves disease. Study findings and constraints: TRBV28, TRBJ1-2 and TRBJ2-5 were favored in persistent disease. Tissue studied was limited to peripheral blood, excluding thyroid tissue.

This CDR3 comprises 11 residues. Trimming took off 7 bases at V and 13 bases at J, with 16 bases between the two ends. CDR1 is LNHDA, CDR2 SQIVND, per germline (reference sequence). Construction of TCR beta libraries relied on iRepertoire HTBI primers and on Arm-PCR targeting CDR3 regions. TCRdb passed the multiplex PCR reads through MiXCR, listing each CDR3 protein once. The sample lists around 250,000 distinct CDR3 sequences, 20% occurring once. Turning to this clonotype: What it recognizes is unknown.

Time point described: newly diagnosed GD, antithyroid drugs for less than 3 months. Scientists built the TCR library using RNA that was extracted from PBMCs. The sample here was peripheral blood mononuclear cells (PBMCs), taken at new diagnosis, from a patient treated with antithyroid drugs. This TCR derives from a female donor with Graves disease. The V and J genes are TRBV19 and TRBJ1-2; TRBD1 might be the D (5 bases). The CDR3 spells CASNDRTGGTF. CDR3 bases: TGTGCCAGTAACGACAGAACTGGAGGCACCTTC.